This T cell receptor (beta chain) is from a study of a mutant IDH1 vaccine in newly diagnosed glioma. Overall study: Patients got their first vaccination 4-6 weeks after radiotherapy alone, or with temozolomide cycles. Broader study findings: Pseudoprogression apparently lacked any relation to changes in top peripheral T cell clonotypes.

A note on this clone: Its antigen is not known.

The CDR3 is 16 amino acids. CDR1 is LNHDA, CDR2 SQIVND, per germline (reference sequence). V lost 3 bases, J lost 3 bases, and 7 bases stayed unmatched. Time point reported: week 11, during vaccination. A 20-mer mutant IDH1 peptide at 300 ug was injected subcutaneously with topical imiquimod. TCRdb's copy holds only in-frame clones and misses some; the assay was immunoSEQ multiplex PCR. The sample consists of over 55,000 clones, under 85% of them appearing once. This sequence was found in a man aged 30-40 years with glioma. Source: PBMCs, taken from a glioma patient whose treatment included an IDH1 peptide vaccine. The V call is TRBV19, the J call TRBJ2-3; TRBD2 matches at 9 bases. CDR3 sequence (DNA): TGTGCCAGTAGTATCAGAGCGGGAGGTGGTACAGATACGCAGTATTTT. Its protein is CASSIRAGGGTDTQYF. The full variable domain, completed using reference TRBV19 and TRBJ2-3, is DGGITQSPKYLFRKEGQNVTLSCEQNLNHDAMYWYRQDPGQGLRLIYYSQIVNDFQKGDIAEGYSVSREKKESFPLTVTSAQKNPTAFYLCASSIRAGGGTDTQYFGPGTRLTVL.